These 28 T cell receptor beta chains originate from one sample sequenced in a study of CD8+ T cells in alopecia areata. RNA was extracted and reverse transcribed into cDNA as the sequencing template. The method was immunoSEQ multiplex PCR; TCRdb's version includes in-frame clones alone and lacks a portion of them. The sample includes 150,000 or so clones, 55% of them seen just once. Material: CD4+ T cells sorted from blood. The source of these receptors is a human donor in good health.

Details on this clone: The junction shows a germline mismatch at one end, possibly a read error. The genes are TRBV13 and TRBJ2-7; D call uncertain. The germline gives CDR1 PRHDT, CDR2 FYEKMQ (reference sequence). The CDR3 is made up of 14 amino acids. The CDR3 sequence is CASSLVAYSSEQYF. The CDR3 DNA reads as TGTGCCAGCAGCTTAGTGGCGTACTCCTCCGAGCAGTACTTC. The full variable domain, its missing parts supplied by reference TRBV13 and TRBJ2-7, is AAGVIQSPRHLIKEKRETATLKCYPIPRHDTVYWYQQGPGQDPQFLISFYEKMQSDKGSIPDRFSAQQFSDYHSELNMSSLELGDSALYFCASSLVAYSSEQYFGPGTRLTVT.

V and J are TRBV25-1 and TRBJ2-5; 7 bases agree with TRBD1. This CDR3 comprises 12 residues. V trimming: 6 bases; J trimming: 2 bases; junction bases outside the gene matches: 0. The V gene's germline CDR1 is MGHDK and CDR2 SYGVNS. Written as DNA, the CDR3 is TGTGCCAGCAGGACAGGGCAAGAGACCCAGTACTTC. Residues: CASRTGQETQYF.

This clone was counted a single time. The chain carries TRBV25-1 and TRBJ2-3; D uncertain. The CDR3 runs to 14 residues. The germline gives CDR1 MGHDK, CDR2 SYGVNS. Trimming removed 2 bases from V and 6 bases from J, with 12 bases in between. The DNA for the CDR3 is TGTGCCAGCAGTGAAGCGGTAAGGCCGGATACGCAGTATTTT. Translated, it gives CASSEAVRPDTQYF.

J is TRBJ1-1 and V is TRBV7-2; no reliable D call. The CDR3 covers 11 residues. Trimming shortened V by 1 base and J by 8 bases, and 5 bases separated the two germline ends. Germline V CDR1 and CDR2: SGHTA, FQGNSA. In nucleotides, the CDR3 is TGTGCCAGCAGCTTAGGATACGAAGCTTTCTTT. Translating it yields CASSLGYEAFF.

This rearrangement joins TRBV29-1 to TRBJ1-1; D remains ambiguous. CDR1 SQVTM and CDR2 ANQGSEA come from the germline V gene. The CDR3 runs 10 residues. Trimming pared 3 bases from V and 7 bases from J, leaving 6 bases between. CDR3 DNA sequence: TGCAGCGTTGATTCGAGTGAAGCTTTCTTT. Protein: CSVDSSEAFF.

This sequence joins TRBV29-1 and TRBJ2-5; TRBD2 might be the D (7 bases). The germline CDR1 and CDR2 sequences are SQVTM and ANQGSEA. The ends were cut back, 3 bases at V and 4 bases at J, with 18 bases in the middle. CDR3 length equals 15 residues. The chain's CDR3 is CSVDQAGVGGETQYF. In DNA form, the CDR3 reads TGCAGCGTTGATCAGGCGGGGGTAGGGGGAGAGACCCAGTACTTC.

This clone has just a few counts. The gene calls are TRBV5-4 and TRBJ2-3; 7 positions match TRBD2. The germline V gene encodes CDR1 SGHNT and CDR2 YYREEE (reference sequence). Losses at the gene ends were 3 bases for V and 5 bases for J; bases not matched to a gene: 12. The CDR3 totals 16 residues. The CDR3 loop is CASSSHYRGGEDTQYF. The CDR3 DNA reads TGTGCCAGCAGCTCACACTACCGGGGAGGGGAAGATACGCAGTATTTT. The variable domain in full, completed from reference TRBV5-4 and TRBJ2-3, reads ETGVTQSPTHLIKTRGQQVTLRCSSQSGHNTVSWYQQALGQGPQFIFQYYREEENGRGNFPPRFSGLQFPNYSSELNVNALELDDSALYLCASSSHYRGGEDTQYFGPGTRLTVL.

This chain joins TRBV6-1 and TRBJ1-1, with a weak D call TRBD1 (5 bases). The germline V gene has CDR1 MNHNS and CDR2 SASEGT. The CDR3 runs 15 residues. V was pared by 0 bases and J by 2 bases, with 10 bases between. The CDR3 loop is CASSEARRVNTEAFF. In DNA form, the CDR3 reads TGTGCCAGCAGTGAAGCGCGCAGGGTCAACACTGAAGCTTTCTTT.

CDR3 coding DNA: TGCGCCAGCAGCTTGGATCTACAGCCGGGGGAGCTGTTTTTT. Its translation is CASSLDLQPGELFF. The chain combines TRBV5-1 with TRBJ2-2; D remains ambiguous. Looked up from germline, CDR1 is SGHRS and CDR2 is YFSETQ. V lost 0 bases to trimming and J lost 8 bases, with 11 bases between them. This CDR3 is built from 14 residues.

The rearrangement joins TRBV4-1 to TRBJ2-7; D not resolved. The CDR3 has 13 residues. V lost 6 bases to trimming and J lost 3 bases, with 12 bases between them. The germline gives CDR1 MGHRA, CDR2 YSYEKL. In nucleotides, the CDR3 is TGCGCCAGCAGTCCCGTGGAAGGCTACGAGCAGTACTTC. Translating gives CASSPVEGYEQYF.

This clone was seen a single time. The chain is built from TRBV7-9 and TRBJ2-2; 7 nucleotides agree with TRBD1. Germline assignment: CDR1 SEHNR and CDR2 FQNEAQ (reference sequence). V shed 11 bases and J 1 base; nucleotides not matched to a gene: 4. The CDR3 has 13 amino acids. The CDR3 loop reads CAVRQGNTGELFF. The CDR3 coding sequence is TGTGCCGTCCGACAGGGGAACACCGGGGAGCTGTTTTTT.

This clone occurred a few times. The chain is built from TRBV9 and TRBJ2-1; 8 nucleotides match TRBD2. The V and J ends lost 2 bases and 8 bases, in that order; junction bases with no gene match: 9. The CDR3 spans 15 residues. CDR1 is SGDLS, CDR2 YYNGEE, per germline. The CDR3 nucleotides are TGTGCCAGCAGCGTGGGACTAGAAGTTGGCGATGAGCAGTTCTTC. This translates into CASSVGLEVGDEQFF.

The chain joins TRBV6-5 to TRBJ1-1; no clear D. The CDR3 loop spans 11 amino acids. CDR1 is MNHEY, CDR2 SVGAGI, per germline. Trimming cost V 2 bases and J 12 bases, with 10 bases left between them. CDR3 bases: TGTGCCAGCAGTTACAACGCTTTGACTTTCTTT. It is translated as CASSYNALTFF.

The V and J genes are TRBV5-1 and TRBJ2-1, with D tentatively TRBD1 (6 bases). The CDR3 length is 14 residues. The ends were cut back, 0 bases at V and 8 bases at J, with 12 bases in the middle. The germline V gene has CDR1 SGHRS and CDR2 YFSETQ. CDR3 nucleotides: TGCGCCAGCAGCTTGGTTTCCCAGGGGTATGAGCAGTTCTTC. Translation gives CASSLVSQGYEQFF. Complete variable domain (other parts from reference TRBV5-1 and TRBJ2-1): KAGVTQTPRYLIKTRGQQVTLSCSPISGHRSVSWYQQTPGQGLQFLFEYFSETQRNKGNFPGRFSGRQFSNSRSEMNVSTLELGDSALYLCASSLVSQGYEQFFGPGTRLTVL.

This chain joins TRBV4-1 and TRBJ2-2; D is unresolved. Trimming pared 4 bases from V and 7 bases from J, leaving 13 bases between. Germline V gene sequence: CDR1 MGHRA, CDR2 YSYEKL. CDR3 length: 14 residues. As DNA, the CDR3 is TGCGCCAGCAGCCCCTCCTCCGGGTTCGGGGAGCTGTTTTTT. It is translated as CASSPSSGFGELFF.

The J gene is TRBJ2-1, the V gene TRBV29-1; tentative D call: TRBD2 (6 bases). V gave up 0 bases and J gave up 15 bases, with 24 bases separating them. CDR3 length: 15 residues. Germline assignment: CDR1 SQVTM and CDR2 ANQGSEA. CDR3 bases: TGCAGCGTTGAAGAAGGTCTAGGCGGGACTCGTGATGGGTTCTTC. Protein sequence: CSVEEGLGGTRDGFF.

V and J are TRBV29-1 and TRBJ2-5, with 8 bases identical to TRBD2. The better agreement between TRBJ2-7 and the DNA end casts doubt on the J call. The CDR3 runs to 13 residues. CDR1 and CDR2 (germline): SQVTM, ANQGSEA. The CDR3 nucleotides are TGCAGCGTTGACGGGGGGGGCTCCTACGAGCAGTACTTC. Translation: CSVDGGGSYEQYF.

The rearrangement uses TRBV27 and TRBJ1-3; 7 bases are shared with TRBD1. The CDR3 sequence is 17 residues long. The junction had 13 bases not matched to a gene; V was cut back by 5 bases and J by 3 bases. The germline CDR1 and CDR2 sequences are MNHEY and SMNVEV (reference sequence). CDR3 residues: CASSATGNFRLGNTIYF. In DNA form, the CDR3 reads TGTGCCAGCAGTGCGACAGGGAACTTCAGACTTGGAAACACCATATATTTT.

This clone was seen once. The V and J genes are TRBV28 and TRBJ2-5; 8 bases are shared with TRBD2. This CDR3 has 14 amino acids. Germline V gives CDR1 MDHEN, CDR2 SYDVKM. The V gene end was trimmed by 8 bases and the J gene end by 2 bases; junction bases not matched to a gene: 7. The CDR3 DNA reads as TGTGCCAGCGGGGGGCCTAGCGGGCAAGAGACCCAGTACTTC. Translating gives CASGGPSGQETQYF.

J is TRBJ2-7 and V is TRBV7-9, with 10 nucleotides matching TRBD2. Per germline, CDR1 SEHNR and CDR2 FQNEAQ (reference sequence). The junction had 17 bases not matched to a gene; V was cut back by 5 bases and J by 4 bases. The CDR3 contains 18 residues. The CDR3 spells CASSAPVGLAGVGYEQYF. The CDR3 coding sequence is TGTGCCAGCAGCGCCCCGGTCGGGCTAGCGGGAGTGGGGTACGAGCAGTACTTC.

This sequence joins TRBV5-1 and TRBJ1-3; D remains unclear. The germline V gene encodes CDR1 SGHRS and CDR2 YFSETQ. The CDR3 has 14 residues. V gave up 0 bases and J gave up 1 base, with 5 bases separating them. The CDR3 is CASSLVGSGNTIYF. The DNA for the CDR3 is TGCGCCAGCAGCTTGGTAGGATCTGGAAACACCATATATTTT.

In its sample, this clone was seen a few times. The CDR3 DNA is TGTGCCAGCACCCGGGGGGGTAGCTCCTACAATGAGCAGTTCTTC. Its protein product is CASTRGGSSYNEQFF. The chain recombines TRBV28 with TRBJ2-1, with 8 nucleotides matching TRBD2. The V segment lost 7 bases and the J segment 0 bases; nucleotides outside the gene matches: 5. Germline CDR1 MDHEN, CDR2 SYDVKM. CDR3 length: 15 amino acids.

This chain joins TRBV19 and TRBJ2-2; D not certain. This CDR3 has 14 residues. Germline CDR1 LNHDA, CDR2 SQIVND (reference sequence). Trimming cost V 9 bases and J 0 bases, with 11 bases left between them. The chain's CDR3 is CASLRNPNTGELFF. In nucleotides, the CDR3 is TGTGCCAGCCTTAGGAACCCGAACACCGGGGAGCTGTTTTTT. Full variable domain (remainder filled in from reference TRBV19 and TRBJ2-2): DGGITQSPKYLFRKEGQNVTLSCEQNLNHDAMYWYRQDPGQGLRLIYYSQIVNDFQKGDIAEGYSVSREKKESFPLTVTSAQKNPTAFYLCASLRNPNTGELFFGEGSRLTVL.

This chain connects TRBV30 to TRBJ2-5, with 8 positions matching TRBD2. This CDR3 is 13 amino acids long. With V trimmed by 5 bases and J by 4 bases, 6 bases remained unmatched. CDR1 and CDR2 (germline): GTSNPN, SVGIG (reference sequence). The CDR3 reads CAWGASGRETQYF. Written as DNA, the CDR3 is TGTGCCTGGGGAGCCAGCGGGAGAGAGACCCAGTACTTC.

This clone has more than one count but fewer than ten. The chain is built from TRBV27 and TRBJ1-4, with a possible D match to TRBD1 (5 bases). The V and J ends lost 4 bases and 11 bases respectively, with 11 bases between them. The CDR3 is made up of 12 amino acids. The germline CDR1 and CDR2 sequences are MNHEY and SMNVEV (reference sequence). This chain's CDR3 is CASSSRWGKLFF. CDR3 DNA: TGTGCCAGCAGTTCTAGGTGGGGGAAACTGTTTTTT.

The CDR3 DNA follows: TGTGCCAGCAGTTTAATGGATACGCAGTATTTT. Its protein is CASSLMDTQYF. V gene TRBV28 combines with J gene TRBJ2-3; D remains unclear. Trimming stripped 2 bases from V and 6 bases from J, with 3 bases between. CDR1 and CDR2 from the germline V gene are MDHEN and SYDVKM. The CDR3 length is 11 residues.

This clone was detected only a few times. The chain employs TRBV29-1 and TRBJ2-3; tentative D call: TRBD1 (6 bases). CDR3 length equals 14 residues. The V end was cut by 8 bases, the J end by 0 bases, with 15 bases between. Germline loops: CDR1 SQVTM, CDR2 ANQGSEA. CDR3 region: CSLGQPRSTDTQYF. CDR3 sequence (DNA): TGCAGCCTTGGACAGCCTCGAAGCACAGATACGCAGTATTTT.

The CDR3 region has the DNA TGCAGCACAGGACTAGCTCTGGAGACCCAGTACTTC. It specifies CSTGLALETQYF. The chain uses TRBV29-1 and TRBJ2-5, with TRBD2 matching 8 bases. Per the germline V gene, CDR1 is SQVTM and CDR2 is ANQGSEA. V trimming: 8 bases; J trimming: 5 bases; junction bases outside the gene matches: 7. The CDR3 covers 12 residues.